This is a list of T cell receptor beta chains from one sample in a study of blood T cell repertoires in COVID-19. Only in-frame clones appear in the TCRdb table, and some are missing; sequencing was by immunoSEQ multiplex PCR. Here the sample spans roughly 30,000 clones, around 90% being singletons. Sequenced sample: peripheral blood. Receptor source: a human donor in a cohort sampled during active COVID-19. The CDR3 runs from the conserved cysteine through the conserved F or W. D genes are given only for firm matches. Not every row has a clone size; where given, it reads once, few, many or a size class.

v_gene: TRBV7-2
j_gene: TRBJ2-7
d_gene: TRBD2
abundance: -
CDR3nt: TGTGCCAGCAGCTTAGCTAGCGGGGGGGCCTACGAGCAGTACTTC
CDR3aa: CASSLASGGAYEQYF

v_gene: TRBV12-3/TRBV12-4
j_gene: TRBJ1-6
d_gene: TRBD1
abundance: -
CDR3nt: TGTGCCAGCAGCCCCGGGACAGGGGCCCCCCTCCACTTT
CDR3aa: CASSPGTGAPLHF

v_gene: TRBV14
j_gene: TRBJ2-7
d_gene: -
abundance: -
CDR3nt: TGTGCCAGCAGCCAAGGACTTTTGTTGGAGCAGTACTTC
CDR3aa: CASSQGLLLEQYF

v_gene: TRBV4-2
j_gene: TRBJ1-1
d_gene: -
abundance: few
CDR3nt: TGTGCCAGCAGCCCTCAGATGAACACTGAAGCTTTCTTT
CDR3aa: CASSPQMNTEAFF

v_gene: TRBV9
j_gene: TRBJ1-6
d_gene: -
abundance: -
CDR3nt: TGTGCCAGCAGCCCCCGACGGGATTCACCCCTCCACTTT
CDR3aa: CASSPRRDSPLHF

v_gene: TRBV11-2
j_gene: TRBJ2-7
d_gene: -
abundance: -
CDR3nt: TGTGCCAGCAGCTTAGAGCGCGGGACAGCCTACGAGCAGTACTTC
CDR3aa: CASSLERGTAYEQYF

v_gene: TRBV7-2
j_gene: TRBJ1-6
d_gene: -
abundance: once
CDR3nt: TGTGCCAGCAGCTTAGGACAGCCGGCACCCCTCCACTTT
CDR3aa: CASSLGQPAPLHF

v_gene: TRBV11-3
j_gene: TRBJ1-6
d_gene: -
abundance: -
CDR3nt: TGTGCCAGCAGCTTAGGATCGGGGGTTGATTCACCCCTCCACTTT
CDR3aa: CASSLGSGVDSPLHF

v_gene: TRBV2
j_gene: TRBJ2-3
d_gene: -
abundance: -
CDR3nt: TGTGCCAGCACCCTAAGCCTAGGGAGTACGCAGTATTTT
CDR3aa: CASTLSLGSTQYF

v_gene: TRBV9
j_gene: TRBJ2-3
d_gene: TRBD2
abundance: -
CDR3nt: TGTGCCAGCAGCCCCCGGGGAGCGGGGCTATCAGATACGCAGTATTTT
CDR3aa: CASSPRGAGLSDTQYF

v_gene: TRBV6-6
j_gene: TRBJ1-3
d_gene: TRBD1
abundance: once
CDR3nt: TGTGCCAGCAGTTTCCAGGGGGCGGAAAACACCATATATTTT
CDR3aa: CASSFQGAENTIYF

v_gene: TRBV4-1
j_gene: TRBJ2-7
d_gene: TRBD1
abundance: -
CDR3nt: TGCGCCAGCAGCCTTTATCCGGGACAGGGGGCTGACGAGCAGTACTTC
CDR3aa: CASSLYPGQGADEQYF

v_gene: TRBV5-1
j_gene: TRBJ1-1
d_gene: TRBD1
abundance: -
CDR3nt: TGCGCCAGCAGCTCGCCGGGACAGGGGATGAACACTGAAGCTTTCTTT
CDR3aa: CASSSPGQGMNTEAFF

v_gene: TRBV12-3/TRBV12-4
j_gene: TRBJ1-2
d_gene: -
abundance: -
CDR3nt: TGTGCCAGCAGTTACTCCGGACAGCGCGGCTACACCTTC
CDR3aa: CASSYSGQRGYTF

v_gene: TRBV20-1
j_gene: TRBJ1-6
d_gene: -
abundance: -
CDR3nt: TGCAGTGCTAGTCTGGGGGCCCTCTCCTATAATTCACCCCTCCACTTT
CDR3aa: CSASLGALSYNSPLHF

v_gene: TRBV7-9
j_gene: TRBJ1-4
d_gene: -
abundance: -
CDR3nt: TGTGCCAGCAGCTTCCCCTCGGGGGGGAATGAAAAACTGTTTTTT
CDR3aa: CASSFPSGGNEKLFF

v_gene: TRBV7-8
j_gene: TRBJ1-1
d_gene: TRBD1
abundance: -
CDR3nt: TGTGCCAGCAGCCAGGGGACAGGGGGGATGAACACTGAAGCTTTCTTT
CDR3aa: CASSQGTGGMNTEAFF

v_gene: TRBV18
j_gene: TRBJ2-3
d_gene: TRBD2
abundance: -
CDR3nt: TGTGCCAGCTCACCTAGCGGGGGGGCCGGAGATACGCAGTATTTT
CDR3aa: CASSPSGGAGDTQYF

v_gene: TRBV7-2
j_gene: TRBJ1-3
d_gene: -
abundance: -
CDR3nt: TGTGCCAGCAGCTTTAGCCCCATGGGCACCATATATTTT
CDR3aa: CASSFSPMGTIYF

v_gene: TRBV10-3
j_gene: TRBJ1-4
d_gene: -
abundance: -
CDR3nt: TGTGCCATCAGTGAGGCTCGGGGCGGGAGGGCCGAAAAACTGTTTTTT
CDR3aa: CAISEARGGRAEKLFF

v_gene: TRBV19
j_gene: TRBJ2-6
d_gene: TRBD1
abundance: -
CDR3nt: TGTGCCAGTAGTATAGCAAAGGGGGCGCCTGGGGCCAACGTCCTGACTTTC
CDR3aa: CASSIAKGAPGANVLTF

v_gene: TRBV30
j_gene: TRBJ2-4
d_gene: TRBD1
abundance: -
CDR3nt: TGTGCCTGGGCCGCGGGACAGGGGGCGTCTGTCGCCAAAAACATTCAGTACTTC
CDR3aa: CAWAAGQGASVAKNIQYF

v_gene: TRBV29-1
j_gene: TRBJ1-1
d_gene: -
abundance: once
CDR3nt: TGCAGCGCCAAGTACGAGGCTAACACTGAAGCTTTCTTT
CDR3aa: CSAKYEANTEAFF

v_gene: TRBV18
j_gene: TRBJ2-5
d_gene: TRBD2
abundance: -
CDR3nt: TGTGCCAGCTCTCGTAGCGGGGGGGCAATGGAGACCCAGTACTTC
CDR3aa: CASSRSGGAMETQYF

v_gene: TRBV29-1
j_gene: TRBJ2-2
d_gene: -
abundance: once
CDR3nt: TGCAGCGTTGTGTTGGGGCCCGGGGAGCTGTTTTTT
CDR3aa: CSVVLGPGELFF

v_gene: TRBV10-3
j_gene: TRBJ1-2
d_gene: TRBD1
abundance: -
CDR3nt: TGTGCCATCAGCCCGACAGGGGAGAGGGGCTACACCTTC
CDR3aa: CAISPTGERGYTF

v_gene: TRBV4-3
j_gene: TRBJ2-3
d_gene: -
abundance: -
CDR3nt: TGCGCCAGCAGCCAAGACAGGGCAGGGGGCACAGATACGCAGTATTTT
CDR3aa: CASSQDRAGGTDTQYF

v_gene: TRBV7-8
j_gene: TRBJ1-1
d_gene: TRBD1
abundance: -
CDR3nt: TGTGCCAGCAGCCCCACGCACGGGACAGGGAGCACTGAAGCTTTCTTT
CDR3aa: CASSPTHGTGSTEAFF

v_gene: TRBV12-3/TRBV12-4
j_gene: TRBJ2-5
d_gene: -
abundance: -
CDR3nt: TGTGCCAGCAGTTTCCAGGGGACGGGGACCCAGTACTTC
CDR3aa: CASSFQGTGTQYF

v_gene: TRBV5-6
j_gene: TRBJ2-7
d_gene: TRBD1
abundance: -
CDR3nt: TGTGCCAGCAGCAGGGACAGGGGTGGGCACTCCTACGAGCAGTACTTC
CDR3aa: CASSRDRGGHSYEQYF

v_gene: TRBV18
j_gene: TRBJ1-1
d_gene: -
abundance: -
CDR3nt: TGTGCCAGCTCACCGGCCCGGGAGAACACTGAAGCTTTCTTT
CDR3aa: CASSPARENTEAFF

v_gene: TRBV7-9
j_gene: TRBJ1-4
d_gene: TRBD1
abundance: -
CDR3nt: TGTGCCAGCAGCCCGGGACAGGGTAATGAAAAACTGTTTTTT
CDR3aa: CASSPGQGNEKLFF

v_gene: TRBV9
j_gene: TRBJ2-1
d_gene: TRBD1
abundance: -
CDR3nt: TGTGCCAGCAGTGCGACGGGACAGGACACTAATGAGCAGTTCTTC
CDR3aa: CASSATGQDTNEQFF

v_gene: TRBV19
j_gene: TRBJ2-3
d_gene: TRBD2
abundance: -
CDR3nt: TGTGCCAGTAGCGATACCGGGACTAGCGGGGGGGCCGGAGATACGCAGTATTTT
CDR3aa: CASSDTGTSGGAGDTQYF

v_gene: TRBV19
j_gene: TRBJ1-6
d_gene: -
abundance: -
CDR3nt: TGTGCCAGTACTTTCGGCTCCTATAATTCACCCCTCCACTTT
CDR3aa: CASTFGSYNSPLHF

v_gene: TRBV6-6
j_gene: TRBJ2-1
d_gene: -
abundance: -
CDR3nt: TGTGCCAGCAGTTACGAGGCCAGCTCCTACAATGAGCAGTTCTTC
CDR3aa: CASSYEASSYNEQFF

v_gene: TRBV11-3
j_gene: TRBJ2-1
d_gene: TRBD2
abundance: -
CDR3nt: TGTGCCAGCAGCTCAAGGGGTAGCGGGGGCGAGAATGAGCAGTTCTTC
CDR3aa: CASSSRGSGGENEQFF

v_gene: TRBV6-6
j_gene: TRBJ2-7
d_gene: TRBD1
abundance: -
CDR3nt: TGTGCCAGCAGCCTCCGACAGGGGACTTACGAGCAGTACTTC
CDR3aa: CASSLRQGTYEQYF

v_gene: TRBV5-1
j_gene: TRBJ2-7
d_gene: -
abundance: few
CDR3nt: TGCGCCAGCAGCCACCAAGGGGACGAGCAGTACTTC
CDR3aa: CASSHQGDEQYF

v_gene: TRBV7-2
j_gene: TRBJ2-7
d_gene: -
abundance: -
CDR3nt: TGTGCCAGCAGCTTGGCGGGGTCCTACGAGCAGTACTTC
CDR3aa: CASSLAGSYEQYF

v_gene: TRBV4-1
j_gene: TRBJ2-3
d_gene: TRBD2
abundance: -
CDR3nt: TGCGCCAGCAGCCCCCCCACCAGCGGGGTTGTAGATACGCAGTATTTT
CDR3aa: CASSPPTSGVVDTQYF

v_gene: TRBV5-4
j_gene: TRBJ2-5
d_gene: -
abundance: -
CDR3nt: TGTGCCAGCAGCCGGAAACTAGAGGAGACCCAGTACTTC
CDR3aa: CASSRKLEETQYF

v_gene: TRBV5-1
j_gene: TRBJ2-7
d_gene: -
abundance: -
CDR3nt: TGCGCCAGCAGCCACGACAGTATCAAGCAGTACTTC
CDR3aa: CASSHDSIKQYF

v_gene: TRBV4-1
j_gene: TRBJ1-1
d_gene: TRBD1
abundance: -
CDR3nt: TGCGCCAGCAGCCCAGGGGGCGCGGACACTGAAGCTTTCTTT
CDR3aa: CASSPGGADTEAFF

v_gene: TRBV6-5
j_gene: TRBJ2-3
d_gene: -
abundance: few
CDR3nt: TGTGCCAGCATGCAGGGTGGCACAGATACGCAGTATTTT
CDR3aa: CASMQGGTDTQYF

v_gene: TRBV14
j_gene: TRBJ1-3
d_gene: -
abundance: -
CDR3nt: TGTGCCAGCAGCGGGGACACTGGAAACACCATATATTTT
CDR3aa: CASSGDTGNTIYF

v_gene: TRBV24-1
j_gene: TRBJ2-2
d_gene: TRBD1
abundance: few
CDR3nt: TGTGCCACCAGTGACTTTCGACAGGGGGTAATTATCGGGGAGCTGTTTTTT
CDR3aa: CATSDFRQGVIIGELFF